This T cell receptor (beta chain) was documented in a study of blood T cells in healthy people across ages. Study-level findings and limits: Investigators treated diversity estimates from one million T cells as underestimates.

The CDR3 runs to 13 residues. The germline V gene has CDR1 SGDLS and CDR2 YYNGEE. With 3 bases removed from V and 11 bases from J, the gap between germline ends came to 17 bases. For the second PCR, which ran for about 7 to 11 cycles, a sample-barcoded 5' primer and a J-beta primer mix were used. TCRdb fed the 5' RACE reads into MiXCR, producing one record per CDR3 protein. The sample shows 270,000 or so distinct CDR3 sequences, 25% to 30% of them seen only once. A remark on this clonotype: Its antigen remains unidentified.

J is TRBJ2-5 and V is TRBV9, with a weak D call TRBD2 (6 bases). The receptor was isolated from a woman aged 70-85 years in good health. Sequencing was carried out using blood. The CDR3 sequence is CASSATGDYKQYF. The CDR3 nucleotides are TGTGCCAGCAGCGCCACGGGGGATTATAAGCAGTACTTC.